This TCR beta chain was captured in a study of tumor-infiltrating lymphocytes in localized non-small cell lung cancer. Study-wide context: Resected tumor was paired with non-adjacent uninvolved lung from the same patient. The study's findings and limits: T-cell fraction did not differ between immunotypes IM1 and IM2.

Comment on this clone: The antigen is not known.

Assay: immunoSEQ multiplex PCR; the TCRdb copy retains only in-frame clones and omits some. The sample comprises about 16,000 clones, approximately 68% of which are singletons, and 5.5% to 7% rests with the top ten. The TCR comes from a human donor with non-small cell lung cancer. The sample taken for sequencing was lung tumor tissue.

CDR3 coding DNA: TGCGCCAGCAGCTTGGCCCCCACTCAGCAGTACTTC. Residues: CASSLAPTQQYF. The chain has TRBV5-1 and TRBJ2-7; D ambiguous. V lost 0 bases, J lost 8 bases, and 9 bases lay in between. The germline V gene encodes CDR1 SGHRS and CDR2 YFSETQ. This CDR3 region has 12 residues.